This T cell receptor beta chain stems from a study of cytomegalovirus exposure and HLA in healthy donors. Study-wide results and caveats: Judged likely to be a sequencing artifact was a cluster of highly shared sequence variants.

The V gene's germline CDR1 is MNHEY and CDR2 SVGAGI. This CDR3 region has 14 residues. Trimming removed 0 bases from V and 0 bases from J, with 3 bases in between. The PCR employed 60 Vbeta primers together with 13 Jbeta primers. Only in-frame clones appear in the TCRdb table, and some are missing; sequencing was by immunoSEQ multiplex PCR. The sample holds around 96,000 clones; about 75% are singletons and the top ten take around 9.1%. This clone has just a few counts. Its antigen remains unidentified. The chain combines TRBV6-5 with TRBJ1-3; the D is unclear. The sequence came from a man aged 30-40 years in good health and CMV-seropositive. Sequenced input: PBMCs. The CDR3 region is CASSYSHSGNTIYF. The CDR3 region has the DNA TGTGCCAGCAGTTACTCCCACTCTGGAAACACCATATATTTT.